This T cell receptor beta chain was recovered during a study of monozygotic twins with inflammatory bowel disease. The study's findings and limits: Twin pairs that were concordant did not differ from discordant pairs in repertoire similarity, possibly from limited power. A lone strong IBD-associated signal or clonotype found no support. Distinct T cell subtypes could not be told apart.

Germline V lookup: CDR1 LGHNA, CDR2 YNFKEQ. This CDR3 region has 14 residues. Points on this clonotype: No antigen is known for it.

TCRdb re-called the 5' RACE reads, yielding one record per CDR3 amino acid sequence without DNA. The sample table includes approximately 150,000 distinct CDR3 sequences. The sample consisted of blood. The rearrangement uses TRBV4-2 and TRBJ1-6; TCRdb indicates TRBD1, and absent DNA this call remains unverified. This TCR came from a human donor with ulcerative colitis or Crohn's disease, or a healthy co-twin of an affected twin (not recorded which). This chain's CDR3 is CASSPDRDVSPLHF.